Sequencing of this T cell receptor beta chain was carried out in a study of T cells in Graves' hyperthyroidism and ophthalmopathy. The CDR3 extends over 19 amino acids. The V gene's germline CDR1 is SGHVS and CDR2 FQNEAQ. The junction had 15 bases not matched to a gene; V was cut back by 5 bases and J by 4 bases. Using RNA transcripts as the source, TCR beta CDR3 regions were amplified. A set of HTBI primers served as the primers for a first-round RT-PCR of the TCR CDR3. TCRdb used MiXCR to reprocess the multiplex PCR reads, holding one entry per CDR3 protein. Of roughly 380,000 distinct CDR3 sequences listed, approximately 14% were seen once; the top ten hold approximately 10%.

The receptor was derived from a woman in her sixties or seventies with Graves' hyperthyroidism. Sequences were obtained from blood. The genes are TRBV7-8 and TRBJ2-1, with 12 nucleotides matching TRBD2. CDR3 in DNA: TGTGCCAGCAGCCCGAACCGGCTAGCGGGAGGGCCGAGGTACAATGAGCAGTTCTTC. Its translation: CASSPNRLAGGPRYNEQFF.